The count of the clone carrying this T cell receptor beta chain is one. The data were produced by immunoSEQ multiplex PCR, yet TCRdb's version contains in-frame clones alone and is incomplete. The data show approximately 400,000 clones, over 75% seen once. These data come from a study of blood T cell repertoires in COVID-19. This CDR3 has 14 residues. V was shortened by 3 bases and J by 7 bases, with 13 bases between the two germline ends. CDR1 is DFQATT, CDR2 SNEGSKA, per germline (reference sequence). The specimen was PBMCs or T cells enriched from blood (not recorded which). The receptor was derived from a man aged 25-45 years who had recovered from COVID-19. The chain joins TRBV20-1 to TRBJ1-6; TRBD1 is a possible D gene (6 bases). The CDR3, as DNA: TGCAGTGCTAGTTTACAGGGCGGAAATTCACCCCTCCACTTT. Encoded protein: CSASLQGGNSPLHF.